Listed below are T cell receptor beta chains from one sample, sequenced in a study of Ad26.COV2.S vaccination and SARS-CoV-2 variants. Repertoires were generated with immunoSEQ multiplex PCR, while TCRdb's copy carries only in-frame clones and drops some. The sample holds about 350,000 clones; 92% are singletons and the top ten take around 4%. The material sequenced was peripheral blood, taken after recovery from COVID-19. These receptors were taken from a human donor who had recovered from COVID-19. Each CDR3 is given with its conserved first and last residue. Each record gives: V gene, CDR3 length, clone size, D gene, J gene, CDR3 protein, CDR3 DNA. The D gene is left open where the match is weak. Size is stated for part of the rows, as once, few or many counts, or as a class when the clone is expanded.

TRBV11-2	14	NA	NA	TRBJ1-3	CASSRASPGNTIYF	TGTGCCAGCAGCCGTGCCTCCCCTGGAAACACCATATATTTT
TRBV3-1/TRBV3-2	16	NA	NA	TRBJ2-2	CASSLRVPDYTGELFF	TGTGCCAGCAGCCTAAGGGTACCGGACTACACCGGGGAGCTGTTTTTT
TRBV5-1	16	NA	TRBD1	TRBJ2-1	CASSLGGQAMNNEQFF	TGCGCCAGCAGCTTGGGGGGACAGGCAATGAACAATGAGCAGTTCTTC
TRBV5-6	12	NA	NA	TRBJ2-2	CASETTTGELFF	TGTGCCAGCGAGACGACCACCGGGGAGCTGTTTTTT
TRBV6-4	20	NA	NA	TRBJ1-5	CASSDSGFRPVSLGNQPQHF	TGTGCCAGCAGTGACTCTGGGTTCAGGCCAGTATCATTGGGCAATCAGCCCCAGCATTTT
TRBV11-3	13	NA	TRBD1	TRBJ1-1	CASMVSGGTEAFF	TGTGCCAGCATGGTATCAGGGGGCACTGAAGCTTTCTTT
TRBV9	15	NA	NA	TRBJ2-2	CASSEGQGGTGELFF	TGTGCCAGCAGCGAAGGACAGGGAGGGACCGGGGAGCTGTTTTTT
TRBV4-1	16	NA	NA	TRBJ1-1	CASSQFIDRMNTEAFF	TGCGCCAGCAGCCAATTTATTGACAGAATGAACACTGAAGCTTTCTTT
TRBV7-6	11	NA	NA	TRBJ2-5	CASSPGETQYF	TGTGCCAGCAGCCCAGGGGAGACCCAGTACTTC
TRBV7-8	15	few	NA	TRBJ1-1	CASSLAGALYTEAFF	TGTGCCAGCAGCTTAGCGGGGGCCTTATACACTGAAGCTTTCTTT
TRBV5-1	13	once	NA	TRBJ1-3	CASSPSTGNTIYF	TGCGCCAGCAGCCCCTCGACGGGAAACACCATATATTTT
TRBV6-6	15	NA	NA	TRBJ2-3	CASSYRPGVTDTQYF	TGTGCCAGCAGTTACCGGCCGGGGGTCACAGATACGCAGTATTTT
TRBV27	15	NA	NA	TRBJ1-2	CASSPRDRANYGYTF	TGTGCCAGCAGTCCCCGAGACAGAGCTAACTATGGCTACACCTTC
TRBV18	12	NA	NA	TRBJ1-5	CASSVPNQPQHF	TGTGCCAGCTCAGTACCGAATCAGCCCCAGCATTTT
TRBV13	11	NA	NA	TRBJ2-2	CASRGRGELFF	TGTGCCAGCAGAGGGCGGGGGGAGCTGTTTTTT
TRBV4-2	16	NA	TRBD1	TRBJ1-1	CASSQDPGQGNTEAFF	TGTGCCAGCAGCCAAGATCCGGGACAGGGGAACACTGAAGCTTTCTTT
TRBV5-4	16	NA	NA	TRBJ1-1	CASSLLGGQVNTEAFF	TGTGCCAGCAGCTTGCTTGGAGGGCAAGTGAACACTGAAGCTTTCTTT
TRBV21-1	16	NA	NA	TRBJ2-2	CASSKEKGQAGGELFF	TGTGCCAGCAGCAAAGAGAAGGGTCAGGCCGGCGGGGAGCTGTTTTTT
TRBV9	15	NA	TRBD1	TRBJ1-5	CASSGQGYSNQPQHF	TGTGCCAGCAGCGGACAGGGGTATAGCAATCAGCCCCAGCATTTT
TRBV6-5	12	NA	NA	TRBJ2-7	CASGRGPYEQYF	TGTGCCAGCGGGAGGGGGCCCTACGAGCAGTACTTC
TRBV18	15	NA	TRBD1	TRBJ2-7	CASSPPFHRGGEQYF	TGTGCCAGCTCACCCCCATTCCACAGGGGCGGCGAGCAGTACTTC
TRBV12-5	18	once	NA	TRBJ1-2	CASGLAKTGDSPNYGYTF	TGTGCTAGTGGTTTGGCAAAGACGGGAGACAGCCCTAACTATGGCTACACCTTC
TRBV23-1	14	NA	NA	TRBJ1-1	CASSQPVVDTEAFF	TGCGCCAGCAGTCAGCCGGTAGTGGACACTGAAGCTTTCTTT
TRBV14	15	NA	NA	TRBJ1-6	CASSQGQGINSPLHF	TGTGCCAGCAGCCAAGGGCAGGGGATAAATTCACCCCTCCACTTT
TRBV27	16	NA	NA	TRBJ2-1	CASSPGLWSSYNEQFF	TGTGCCAGCAGTCCCGGACTCTGGAGCTCCTACAATGAGCAGTTCTTC
TRBV29-1	15	NA	TRBD1	TRBJ2-3	CSVEDPQGVVVQQYF	TGCAGCGTTGAAGACCCTCAGGGGGTGGTCGTACAGCAGTATTTT
TRBV5-6	15	once	NA	TRBJ2-2	CASSRGGLNTGELFF	TGTGCCAGCAGCCGCGGGGGCCTGAACACCGGGGAGCTGTTTTTT
TRBV10-1	14	NA	NA	TRBJ1-1	CASSVYRENTEAFF	TGCGCCAGCAGTGTTTACAGGGAGAACACTGAAGCTTTCTTT
TRBV4-1	13	NA	NA	TRBJ2-7	CASSQGPFYEQYF	TGCGCCAGCAGCCAAGGGCCCTTCTACGAGCAGTACTTC
TRBV19	14	NA	NA	TRBJ1-3	CASTRGGSGNTIYF	TGTGCCAGTACCAGAGGGGGGAGCGGAAACACCATATATTTT
TRBV6-5	14	NA	NA	TRBJ1-2	CASSSGTTLYGYTF	TGTGCCAGCAGCTCCGGGACAACGCTATATGGCTACACCTTC
TRBV21-1	17	NA	NA	TRBJ1-1	CASSKEAPQSINTEAFF	TGTGCCAGCAGCAAAGAAGCACCTCAAAGCATTAACACTGAAGCTTTCTTT
TRBV4-1	14	NA	NA	TRBJ2-5	CASSQVAGLETQYF	TGCGCCAGCAGCCAAGTGGCAGGGTTAGAGACCCAGTACTTC
TRBV11-2	13	NA	NA	TRBJ1-2	CASSFASDYGYTF	TGTGCCAGCAGCTTCGCCAGCGACTATGGCTACACCTTC
TRBV9	14	NA	NA	TRBJ1-3	CASSVRYSGNTIYF	TGTGCCAGCAGCGTAAGGTACTCTGGAAACACCATATATTTT
TRBV9	13	once	NA	TRBJ2-5	CASSVAGGETQYF	TGTGCCAGCAGCGTAGCCGGGGGCGAGACCCAGTACTTC
TRBV11-2	16	NA	NA	TRBJ2-7	CASSSRRSGSLGEQYF	TGTGCCAGCAGCTCCAGAAGGAGCGGCTCCCTGGGGGAGCAGTACTTC
TRBV14	14	NA	NA	TRBJ1-2	CASSQGRQPYGYTF	TGTGCCAGCAGCCAAGGGAGACAGCCATATGGCTACACCTTC
TRBV3-1/TRBV3-2	15	NA	NA	TRBJ1-4	CASSPGSGIGEKLFF	TGTGCCAGCAGCCCCGGTTCAGGGATAGGTGAAAAACTGTTTTTT
TRBV6-5	15	NA	NA	TRBJ1-2	CASSYRGELTSGYTF	TGTGCCAGCAGTTACAGAGGGGAGTTGACGAGTGGCTACACCTTC
TRBV27	12	NA	NA	TRBJ1-1	CASIKGSGEAFF	TGTGCCAGCATCAAGGGCTCAGGTGAAGCTTTCTTT
TRBV1	15	NA	NA	TRBJ1-5	CTSSVEGYGNQPQHF	TGCACCAGCAGCGTGGAGGGATACGGCAATCAGCCCCAGCATTTT
TRBV18	15	once	TRBD1	TRBJ1-4	CASSPGTGPNEKLFF	TGTGCCAGCTCACCCGGGACAGGGCCAAATGAAAAACTGTTTTTT
TRBV12-5	12	NA	NA	TRBJ2-1	CASGSVGNEQFF	TGTGCTAGTGGTTCGGTGGGCAATGAGCAGTTCTTC
TRBV18	14	NA	TRBD1	TRBJ1-1	CASSQGQVYTEAFF	TGTGCCAGCTCACAGGGACAGGTCTACACTGAAGCTTTCTTT
TRBV7-9	17	NA	TRBD1	TRBJ2-7	CASSLTSDRGALYEQYF	TGTGCCAGCAGCTTAACTTCGGACAGGGGTGCCCTCTACGAGCAGTACTTC
TRBV5-1	12	NA	NA	TRBJ2-5	CASSRPQETQYF	TGCGCCAGCAGCAGGCCCCAAGAGACCCAGTACTTC
TRBV7-2	15	NA	TRBD2	TRBJ2-1	CASSLVGGGNNEQFF	TGTGCCAGCAGCTTAGTTGGGGGGGGGAACAATGAGCAGTTCTTC
TRBV24-1	15	NA	NA	TRBJ1-1	CATSEYQGFGSEAFF	TGTGCCACCAGTGAATACCAGGGGTTTGGGTCTGAAGCTTTCTTT
TRBV19	14	NA	NA	TRBJ1-2	CASSGPVRAGGYTF	TGTGCCAGTAGCGGTCCAGTCCGCGCAGGAGGCTACACCTTC
TRBV7-8	17	NA	NA	TRBJ1-1	CASSLGNPGHQNTEAFF	TGTGCCAGCAGCTTAGGGAACCCGGGACACCAGAACACTGAAGCTTTCTTT
TRBV5-4	15	NA	TRBD2	TRBJ2-1	CASSRGLAGGTVQFF	TGTGCCAGCAGCCGAGGACTAGCGGGGGGTACGGTTCAGTTCTTC